These 9 T cell receptor beta chains came from one sample sequenced in a study of cytomegalovirus exposure and HLA in healthy donors. The PCR ran on 60 Vbeta and 13 Jbeta primers. Assay: immunoSEQ multiplex PCR; the TCRdb copy retains only in-frame clones and omits some. This sample has roughly 110,000 clones, with 77% found just once. Material: PBMCs. The receptors originated from a middle-aged man in good health and CMV-seropositive.

The rearrangement links TRBV19 to TRBJ1-5; 9 bases line up with TRBD1. V trimming: 6 bases; J trimming: 3 bases; junction bases outside the gene matches: 9. The CDR3 extends over 16 amino acids. From germline, CDR1 is LNHDA and CDR2 SQIVND (reference sequence). The CDR3 nucleotides are TGTGCCAGTAGAAACCCGGGACAGGGAATCAATCAGCCCCAGCATTTT. It translates to CASRNPGQGINQPQHF.

The rearrangement links TRBV27 to TRBJ2-3, with D perhaps TRBD2 (5 bases). The V gene's germline CDR1 is MNHEY and CDR2 SMNVEV (reference sequence). The CDR3 length is 12 residues. The V gene lost 6 bases and the J gene lost 7 bases, with 11 bases spanning the gap. The CDR3 here is CASSPGDYTQYF. CDR3 sequence (DNA): TGTGCCAGCAGCCCCGGGGATTATACGCAGTATTTT.

This clone was observed a few times. The chain carries TRBV7-9 and TRBJ2-7, with D perhaps matching TRBD1 (5 bases). From germline, CDR1 is SEHNR and CDR2 FQNEAQ (reference sequence). This CDR3 has 14 amino acids. CDR3 amino acids: CAIGEPGPYYEQYF. The CDR3 DNA follows: TGTGCTATAGGGGAACCCGGGCCGTACTACGAGCAGTACTTC.

This clone has a single count. This chain links TRBV6-4 with TRBJ1-2; TRBD1 agrees at 7 bases. The junction had 7 bases not matched to a gene; V was cut back by 3 bases and J by 6 bases. Germline V CDR1 and CDR2: MRHNA, SNTAGT. The CDR3 totals 14 residues. The DNA of the CDR3 is TGTGCCAGCAGTGAGAAGACAGGGAGGAATGGCTACACCTTC. Its translation: CASSEKTGRNGYTF.

This clone was seen just once. V and J are TRBV4-3 and TRBJ2-7; D might be TRBD1 (5 bases). Germline V gene data show CDR1 as LGHNA and CDR2 as YSLEER. This CDR3 contains 15 residues. V gave up 1 base and J gave up 5 bases, with 15 bases separating them. The CDR3: CASSQVRAGFNEQYF. The CDR3 DNA sequence: TGCGCCAGCAGCCAAGTTAGGGCAGGGTTTAACGAGCAGTACTTC.

The chain employs TRBV7-9 and TRBJ2-7; D is ambiguous. CDR3 length: 15 amino acids. V was pared by 1 base and J by 0 bases, with 10 bases between. The V gene's germline CDR1 is SEHNR and CDR2 FQNEAQ (reference sequence). The chain's CDR3 is CASSLVLSSSYEQYF. The CDR3 DNA reads TGTGCCAGCAGCTTAGTACTGTCGAGCTCCTACGAGCAGTACTTC.

The V call is TRBV4-2, the J call TRBJ2-3; 10 bases are shared with TRBD2. Germline CDR1 and CDR2: LGHNA and YNFKEQ. CDR3 length: 16 residues. The junction had 3 bases not matched to a gene; V was cut back by 3 bases and J by 0 bases. The CDR3 loop reads CASSHTSGASTDTQYF. CDR3 bases: TGTGCCAGCAGCCATACTAGCGGGGCTAGCACAGATACGCAGTATTTT.

V usage is TRBV15 and J usage is TRBJ1-2; D not resolved. Deletions cut 1 base from V and 0 bases from J, with 6 bases between. CDR1 LNHNV and CDR2 YYDKDF come from the germline V gene (reference sequence). The CDR3 has 14 residues. This CDR3 reads CATSRGGTNYGYTF. CDR3 sequence (DNA): TGTGCCACCAGCAGAGGAGGGACTAACTATGGCTACACCTTC.

As to this clone: The junction departs from the called germline gene at one end, perhaps through a read error. The chain is built from TRBV7-9 and TRBJ1-2; 7 nucleotides line up with TRBD1. The CDR3 runs to 13 residues. In germline, CDR1 is SEHNR, CDR2 FQNEAQ (reference sequence). CDR3 sequence: CASSSYQGELYLF. CDR3 nucleotides: TGTGCCAGCAGCTCATATCAGGGGGAACTTTACCTCTTC.